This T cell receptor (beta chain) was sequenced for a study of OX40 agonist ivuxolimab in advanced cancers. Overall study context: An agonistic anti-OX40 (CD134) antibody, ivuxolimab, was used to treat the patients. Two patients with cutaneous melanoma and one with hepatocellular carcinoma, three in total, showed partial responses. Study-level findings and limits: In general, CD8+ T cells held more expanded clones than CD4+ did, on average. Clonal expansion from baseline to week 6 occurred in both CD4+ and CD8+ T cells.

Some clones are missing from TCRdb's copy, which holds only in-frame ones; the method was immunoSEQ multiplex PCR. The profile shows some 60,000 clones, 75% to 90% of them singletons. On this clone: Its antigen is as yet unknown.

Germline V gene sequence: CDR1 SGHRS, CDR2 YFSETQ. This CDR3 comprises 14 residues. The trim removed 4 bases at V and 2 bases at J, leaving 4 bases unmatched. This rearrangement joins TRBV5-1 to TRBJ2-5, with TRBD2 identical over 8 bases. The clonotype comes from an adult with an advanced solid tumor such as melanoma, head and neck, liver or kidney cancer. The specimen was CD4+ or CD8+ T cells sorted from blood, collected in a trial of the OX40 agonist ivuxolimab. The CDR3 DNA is TGCGCCAGCAGCCCGGGAGGGGGGCAAGAGACCCAGTACTTC. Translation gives CASSPGGGQETQYF.